These 2 T cell receptor beta chains were all obtained from the same sample, sequenced in a study of patients and donors after allogeneic stem cell transplantation. TCRdb re-analysed the RT-PCR reads in MiXCR, keeping a single row per CDR3 protein. The repertoire holds 150,000 or so distinct CDR3 sequences, approximately 24% seen once, with about 24% in the top ten. Input material: blood, either unsorted or a sorted T cell fraction (not recorded which). All receptors come from a human donor who was either an allogeneic HSCT recipient or a stem cell or donor lymphocyte infusion donor (not recorded which). It is not recorded whose cells these are; they may come from a transplant donor.

The chain employs TRBV14 and TRBJ2-1; no definite D call. Germline V CDR1 and CDR2: SGHDN, FVKESK. The CDR3 sequence is 16 residues long. Trimming left V 2 bases short and J 0 bases short, with 11 bases between. The CDR3 loop is CASSQFPRSSYNEQFF. The CDR3 DNA is TGTGCCAGCAGCCAATTTCCGCGGAGCTCCTACAATGAGCAGTTCTTC.

This clonotype came up a few times. This chain connects TRBV30 to TRBJ1-4; D is perhaps TRBD1 (5 bases). Trimming removed 3 bases from V and 8 bases from J, with 16 bases in between. The CDR3 runs 14 residues. Germline CDR1 is GTSNPN and CDR2 is SVGIG (reference sequence). This CDR3 is CAWREQVPHEKLFF. The CDR3 DNA follows: TGTGCCTGGAGGGAACAGGTCCCACACGAAAAACTGTTTTTT.